The sequence of this TCR beta chain was determined in a study of blood T cell repertoires in COVID-19. At the level of the study: Acute and convalescent COVID-19 samples came from the United States, Italy and Spain. Sources were T cells, B-cell-depleted T cells, or PBMCs; the material itself was cDNA or gDNA.

Methods used by the authors: Reference gene primers were amplified, and this amplification served to estimate nucleated cell counts. Here immunoSEQ multiplex PCR was the method, and the copy in TCRdb shows in-frame clones only, minus some. Clone size and V and J calls were adopted from that table, with D and trimming inferred from the DNA. The data contain about 73,000 clones, 80% to 90% of them singletons. This CDR3 spans 13 amino acids. The germline V and J ends were trimmed by 4 bases and 7 bases, with 11 bases remaining between them. Germline assignment: CDR1 MNHEY and CDR2 SVGAGI. The sample was peripheral blood. This chain links TRBV6-5 with TRBJ1-5, with a possible D match to TRBD1 (5 bases). The TCR originated in a man in his forties or fifties with active COVID-19. The CDR3 nucleotides read TGTGCCAGCAGTTTTGGCGGGGCCCAGCCCCAGCATTTT. Amino acid sequence: CASSFGGAQPQHF.